Shown below are 30 T cell receptor beta chains from a single sample sequenced in a study of Graves' ophthalmopathy and Graves' hyperthyroidism. CDR3 regions of TCR beta were amplified from RNA transcripts. HTBI-primed first-round RT-PCR preceded second-round multiplex PCR. TCRdb reprocessed the multiplex PCR reads with MiXCR, giving one entry per CDR3 protein. The sample records about 210,000 distinct CDR3 sequences, less than 30% being singletons. Sequencing was carried out using peripheral blood. These receptors came from a man aged 45-65 years with Graves' ophthalmopathy.

This clonotype was picked up a small number of times. V usage is TRBV6-2 or TRBV6-3 and J usage is TRBJ1-2, with TRBD1 identical over 11 bases. The CDR3 contains 18 residues. Germline CDR1 is MNHEY and CDR2 is SVGEGT. The V and J ends lost 8 bases and 6 bases, in that order; junction bases with no gene match: 20. The CDR3 protein is CASFGPGQGARRFNGYTF. The CDR3 region has the DNA TGTGCCAGCTTCGGACCCGGACAGGGGGCAAGAAGGTTCAATGGCTACACCTTC.

This clonotype was seen many times. The chain recombines TRBV20-1 with TRBJ1-2; maybe TRBD1 (5 bases). V lost 1 base and J 2 bases, leaving 14 bases between the germline ends. Germline values: CDR1 DFQATT, CDR2 SNEGSKA (reference sequence). This CDR3 region has 15 residues. CDR3 DNA sequence: TGCAGTGCTAGAGCCCGGGGGGTGTCCAACTATGGCTACACCTTC. Amino acid sequence: CSARARGVSNYGYTF.

This clonotype was seen many times. The chain has TRBV11-2 and TRBJ2-7; D is undetermined. Germline CDR1 reads SGHAT; CDR2 reads FQNNGV. This CDR3 contains 15 residues. Trimming took 6 bases from V and 2 from J, leaving 17 bases between them. The CDR3 here is CASRIRRGNTYEQYF. The CDR3 DNA reads TGTGCCAGCAGAATTCGACGCGGAAATACCTACGAGCAGTACTTC.

The table lists this clonotype with many counts. J is TRBJ2-7 and V is TRBV9, with 7 positions matching TRBD1. CDR1 and CDR2 (germline): SGDLS, YYNGEE. The CDR3 extends over 14 amino acids. The V gene end was trimmed by 4 bases and the J gene end by 5 bases; junction bases not matched to a gene: 9. CDR3 coding DNA: TGTGCCAGCAGCTCTGAGGGGGCGCGTGACGAGCAGTACTTC. Translating gives CASSSEGARDEQYF.

This clonotype was recorded at least ten times. The V gene is TRBV12-5, the J gene TRBJ1-1; 8 bases fit TRBD1. Losses at the gene ends were 5 bases for V and 2 bases for J; bases not matched to a gene: 7. This CDR3 region has 15 residues. Per the germline V gene, CDR1 is LGHNT and CDR2 is FRNRAP. CDR3 region: CASGNRTGRNTEAFF. CDR3 DNA: TGTGCTAGTGGTAATAGGACAGGGCGTAACACTGAAGCTTTCTTT.

This clonotype was picked up many times. This sequence joins TRBV6-5 and TRBJ1-1, with no clear D. Trimming removed 0 bases at V and 1 base at J, with 9 bases between. Per the germline V gene, CDR1 is MNHEY and CDR2 is SVGAGI. The CDR3 length is 15 residues. CDR3 in amino acids: CASSYSNSQNTEAFF. The CDR3 DNA follows: TGTGCCAGCAGTTACTCGAATTCGCAGAACACTGAAGCTTTCTTT.

The chain recombines TRBV6-2 or TRBV6-3 with TRBJ1-5; a weak D match, TRBD1 (6 bases). The CDR3 length is 15 residues. V lost 1 base, J lost 2 bases, and 9 bases lay in between. CDR1 is MNHEY, CDR2 SVGEGT, per germline. This CDR3 reads CASSYWDTGNQPQHF. Here the CDR3 DNA reads TGTGCCAGCAGTTACTGGGACACGGGCAATCAGCCCCAGCATTTT.

The rearrangement uses TRBV28 and TRBJ2-7; D is ambiguous. The CDR3 is made up of 15 amino acids. Germline V gives CDR1 MDHEN, CDR2 SYDVKM. Trimming left V 4 bases short and J 3 bases short, with 16 bases between. This CDR3 is CASSSPADAYYEQYF. The CDR3 DNA is TGTGCCAGCAGTTCCCCAGCCGATGCCTACTACGAGCAGTACTTC.

The genes are TRBV6-5 and TRBJ1-2; no firm D call. Trimming cost V 2 bases and J 0 bases, with 10 bases left between them. The V gene's germline CDR1 is MNHEY and CDR2 SVGAGI. The CDR3 length is 15 residues. CDR3 residues: CASSYGQSANYGYTF. The DNA of the CDR3 is TGTGCCAGCAGTTACGGGCAGAGCGCTAACTATGGCTACACCTTC.

The sample holds many counts of this clonotype. The chain uses TRBV6-2 or TRBV6-3 and TRBJ2-5; D uncertain. Germline CDR1 reads MNHEY; CDR2 reads SVGEGT. Trimming removed 5 bases from V and 2 bases from J, with 6 bases in between. This CDR3 comprises 12 residues. CDR3 amino acids: CASSGLQETQYF. The CDR3 nucleotides read TGTGCCAGCAGTGGGCTACAAGAGACCCAGTACTTC.

This clonotype was recorded at least ten times. This chain connects TRBV12-3 or TRBV12-4 to TRBJ1-5, with D unclear. V dropped 2 bases and J dropped 4 bases, with 9 bases sitting between them. This CDR3 is 14 amino acids long. CDR3 bases: TGTGCCAGCAGTTTAAACGGTCAAAATCAGCCCCAGCATTTT. Amino acid sequence: CASSLNGQNQPQHF.

This clonotype has a count of ten or more. The chain carries TRBV4-3 and TRBJ1-2; perhaps TRBD1 as D (5 bases). From germline, CDR1 is LGHNA and CDR2 YSLEER. The CDR3 covers 17 residues. V lost 0 bases, J lost 1 base, and 15 bases lay in between. CDR3 in amino acids: CASSQERGASYNYGYTF. CDR3 sequence (DNA): TGCGCCAGCAGCCAAGAGAGAGGGGCAAGCTATAACTATGGCTACACCTTC.

There are many counts of this clonotype. This sequence joins TRBV9 and TRBJ2-2; no firm D call. CDR1 and CDR2 from the germline V gene are SGDLS and YYNGEE. The CDR3 length is 14 residues. Trimming stripped 0 bases from V and 7 bases from J, with 10 bases between. The CDR3 coding sequence is TGTGCCAGCAGCGTAGTAGCTCACGGCGGGGAGCTGTTTTTT. Translated: CASSVVAHGGELFF.

This chain joins TRBV12-3 or TRBV12-4 and TRBJ1-4; the D gene is possibly TRBD1 (6 bases). V lost 7 bases, J lost 8 bases, and 14 bases lay in between. This CDR3 is 13 amino acids long. The CDR3 region is CASTGRGAEKLFF. The CDR3 coding sequence is TGTGCCAGCACCGGACGGGGGGCGGAAAAACTGTTTTTT.

This clonotype was detected ten times or more. The genes are TRBV12-3 or TRBV12-4 and TRBJ2-5; no definite D call. Trimming left V 0 bases short and J 4 bases short, with 6 bases between. This CDR3 contains 13 residues. CDR3 sequence: CASSLAPVETQYF. The CDR3 DNA sequence: TGTGCCAGCAGTTTAGCGCCCGTAGAGACCCAGTACTTC.

This clonotype came up once. The V and J genes are TRBV28 and TRBJ1-2, with TRBD1 matching over 9 bases. Germline V gene data show CDR1 as MDHEN and CDR2 as SYDVKM. CDR3 length: 17 amino acids. J lost 7 bases, V lost 2 bases, and 14 bases had no gene match. For the CDR3, the DNA is TGTGCCAGCAGTTTAACCAATCCCACACAGGGGGCAGGTGGCTACACCTTC. Translated: CASSLTNPTQGAGGYTF.

The chain has TRBV28 and TRBJ2-5, with 10 positions matching TRBD2. The CDR3 loop spans 16 amino acids. Germline values: CDR1 MDHEN, CDR2 SYDVKM. The J segment lost 2 bases and the V segment lost 2 bases, leaving 5 bases of the junction unmatched. This CDR3 reads CASSLRLAGAQETQYF. CDR3 DNA sequence: TGTGCCAGCAGTTTAAGGCTAGCGGGAGCTCAAGAGACCCAGTACTTC. Combining the CDR3 with reference TRBV28 and TRBJ2-5 gives the whole variable domain DVKVTQSSRYLVKRTGEKVFLECVQDMDHENMFWYRQDPGLGLRLIYFSYDVKMKEKGDIPEGYSVSREKKERFSLILESASTNQTSMYLCASSLRLAGAQETQYFGPGTRLLVL.

The table lists this clonotype with a few counts. V is TRBV20-1 and J is TRBJ1-1; a possible D gene is TRBD1 (5 bases). This CDR3 has 14 amino acids. The V and J ends lost 0 bases and 5 bases respectively, with 13 bases between them. Per germline, CDR1 DFQATT and CDR2 SNEGSKA (reference sequence). The CDR3 nucleotides read TGCAGTGCTAGAGATCTAGAGGGGAGGACTGAAGCTTTCTTT. This encodes CSARDLEGRTEAFF.

This clonotype was observed a single time. An end of the junction does not agree with germline; a read error may underlie this. The rearrangement links TRBV2 to TRBJ2-5; no clear D gene. Germline V gene sequence: CDR1 SNHLY, CDR2 FYNNEI. This CDR3 region has 14 residues. The CDR3 DNA follows: TGTGCCAGCAGCCCGGATTCTCAGCAAGAGACCCAGTACTTT. Amino acid sequence: CASSPDSQQETQYF.

This clonotype showed up many times. The rearrangement uses TRBV6-5 and TRBJ1-3; 7 nucleotides match TRBD1. This CDR3 is 14 amino acids long. Germline V gene sequence: CDR1 MNHEY, CDR2 SVGAGI. V lost 10 bases, J lost 0 bases, and 6 bases stayed unmatched. CDR3 DNA sequence: TGTGCCACCAAACGGACAGGCTCTGGAAACACCATATATTTT. It specifies CATKRTGSGNTIYF.

The sample holds many counts of this clonotype. The rearrangement uses TRBV29-1 and TRBJ2-6; 9 nucleotides align to TRBD1. The CDR3 length is 15 residues. Germline V CDR1 and CDR2: SQVTM, ANQGSEA. The J segment lost 0 bases and the V segment lost 6 bases, leaving 3 bases of the junction unmatched. The CDR3 loop is CSVGTGSSGANVLTF. The CDR3, as DNA: TGCAGCGTAGGGACAGGGAGCTCTGGGGCCAACGTCCTGACTTTC.

This clonotype was observed many times. The chain carries TRBV24-1 and TRBJ1-1; TRBD1 is a possible D gene (5 bases). Germline CDR1 reads KGHDR; CDR2 reads SFDVKD. This CDR3 contains 14 residues. Deletions cut 3 bases from V and 5 bases from J, with 12 bases between. DNA of the CDR3: TGTGCCACCAGTGATACCGGGACTGAGACTGAAGCTTTCTTT. Protein sequence: CATSDTGTETEAFF.

This clonotype appeared many times. Here the CDR3 reads CSAGSGSSPLHF. The CDR3, as DNA: TGCAGTGCGGGATCCGGCAGTTCACCCCTCCACTTT. This chain uses TRBV20-1 with TRBJ1-6; D unresolved. Germline V gene sequence: CDR1 DFQATT, CDR2 SNEGSKA (reference sequence). The CDR3 has 12 residues. Trimming removed 6 bases from V and 9 bases from J, with 12 bases in between.

The V and J genes are TRBV12-3 or TRBV12-4 and TRBJ1-2; 9 positions match TRBD1. V lost 7 bases to trimming and J lost 8 bases; unmatched junction nucleotides: 14. The CDR3 length is 15 residues. CDR3 region: CASTPGQGTIGGYTF. The CDR3 bases are TGTGCCAGCACCCCGGGACAGGGAACGATTGGCGGCTACACCTTC.

This clonotype was counted at least ten times. The chain joins TRBV12-3 or TRBV12-4 to TRBJ2-7, with 7 bases that match TRBD1. The CDR3 loop spans 12 amino acids. The J segment lost 12 bases and the V segment lost 2 bases, leaving 7 bases of the junction unmatched. Written as DNA, the CDR3 is TGTGCCAGCAGTTTAAACAGGGGCCCTAGGTACTTC. Protein sequence: CASSLNRGPRYF.

For this clonotype: A read error may produce the germline difference seen at one junction end. The J gene is TRBJ1-1, the V gene TRBV2; D gene unclear. Germline V gives CDR1 SNHLY, CDR2 FYNNEI. This CDR3 is built from 11 residues. CDR3 in DNA: TGTGCCTGGAGTGAAAACAGTGAAGCTTTCTTT. It translates to CAWSENSEAFF.

The rearrangement joins TRBV6-2 or TRBV6-3 to TRBJ2-7, with D tentatively TRBD2 (5 bases). CDR1 is MNHEY, CDR2 SVGEGT, per germline. The CDR3 length is 13 residues. Trimming cost V 7 bases and J 1 base, with 11 bases left between them. The CDR3: CASNRGRSYEQYF. The CDR3 bases are TGTGCCAGCAACCGGGGTCGGTCCTACGAGCAGTACTTC.

Only a few counts were recorded for this clonotype. V is TRBV5-1 and J is TRBJ1-1; D is unclear. Trimming removed 1 base from V and 5 bases from J, with 12 bases in between. The CDR3 is 14 amino acids. Looked up from germline, CDR1 is SGHRS and CDR2 is YFSETQ. CDR3 region: CASSLMAPTTEAFF. The CDR3 region has the DNA TGCGCCAGCAGCTTGATGGCGCCCACGACTGAAGCTTTCTTT.

Ten or more counts support this clonotype. V and J are TRBV19 and TRBJ2-7; 9 bases are shared with TRBD2. This CDR3 contains 15 residues. Unmatched junction bases numbered 3, after V lost 3 bases and J lost 0 bases. In germline, CDR1 is LNHDA, CDR2 SQIVND (reference sequence). The chain's CDR3 is CASSMFSGSSYEQYF. CDR3 nucleotide sequence: TGTGCCAGTAGTATGTTTAGCGGGAGCTCCTACGAGCAGTACTTC.

This clonotype has at least ten counts. V is TRBV4-1 and J is TRBJ2-7; 15 nucleotides match TRBD2. The CDR3 is 16 residues long. The V gene end was trimmed by 4 bases and the J gene end by 1 base; junction bases not matched to a gene: 2. CDR1 MGHRA and CDR2 YSYEKL come from the germline V gene. CDR3 protein: CASSRGTSGRSYEQYF. The CDR3 coding sequence is TGCGCCAGCAGCCGGGGGACTAGCGGGAGGTCCTACGAGCAGTACTTC.